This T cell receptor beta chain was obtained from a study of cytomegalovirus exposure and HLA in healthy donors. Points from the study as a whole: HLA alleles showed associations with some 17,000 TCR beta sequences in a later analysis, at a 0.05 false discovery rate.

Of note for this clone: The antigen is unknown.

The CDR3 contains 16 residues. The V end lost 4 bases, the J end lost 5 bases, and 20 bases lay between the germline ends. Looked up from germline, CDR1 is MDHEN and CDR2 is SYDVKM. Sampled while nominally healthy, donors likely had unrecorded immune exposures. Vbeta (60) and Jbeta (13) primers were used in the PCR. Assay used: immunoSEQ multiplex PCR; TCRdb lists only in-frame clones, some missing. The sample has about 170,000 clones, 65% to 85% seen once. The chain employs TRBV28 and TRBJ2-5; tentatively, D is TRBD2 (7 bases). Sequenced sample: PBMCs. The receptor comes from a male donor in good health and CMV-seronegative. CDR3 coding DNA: TGTGCCAGCAGTTCCCCTAGGGGGGGGGCTTGGGAGACCCAGTACTTC. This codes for CASSSPRGGAWETQYF.